The T cell receptor beta chain under discussion was sequenced for a study of blood T cell repertoires in COVID-19. Whole-study context: Nucleic acid was either cDNA or gDNA, and it came from T cells, B-cell-depleted T cells, or PBMCs.

V was trimmed by 5 bases and J by 4 bases, leaving 15 bases between them. The CDR3 runs to 16 residues. CDR1 SGHTA and CDR2 FQGNSA come from the germline V gene. Per the authors' pipeline: Researchers report that nucleated cell counts were estimated from reference gene primer amplification. Here immunoSEQ multiplex PCR was the method, and the copy in TCRdb shows in-frame clones only, minus some. D and trimming were read from the DNA, whereas the V and J calls and clone size are those reported in that table. The sample carries 150,000 to 200,000 clones, over 75% recorded once. This chain connects TRBV7-2 to TRBJ2-6; tentatively, D is TRBD2 (5 bases). This clonotype was obtained from a human donor in a cohort sampled during active COVID-19. Sequencing used peripheral blood. CDR3 sequence (DNA): TGTGCCAGCAGCCCCAAAGGGAGCCGGGGGGCCAACGTCCTGACTTTC. Translated, it gives CASSPKGSRGANVLTF.